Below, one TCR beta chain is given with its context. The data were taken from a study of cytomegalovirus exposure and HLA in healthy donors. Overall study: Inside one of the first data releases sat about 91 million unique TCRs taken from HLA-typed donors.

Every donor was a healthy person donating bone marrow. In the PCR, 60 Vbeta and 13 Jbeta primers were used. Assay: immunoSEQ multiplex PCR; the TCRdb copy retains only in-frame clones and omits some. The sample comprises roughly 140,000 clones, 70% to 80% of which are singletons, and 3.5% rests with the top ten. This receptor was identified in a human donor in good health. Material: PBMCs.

Here the CDR3 reads CAWKVGGSTDTQYF. The CDR3 DNA sequence: TGTGCCTGGAAAGTCGGGGGGAGCACAGATACGCAGTATTTT. The V and J genes are TRBV30 and TRBJ2-3, with 7 bases fitting TRBD2. The CDR3 is 14 amino acids. Germline V gene lookup returns CDR1 GTSNPN and CDR2 SVGIG (reference sequence). V lost 4 bases, J lost 0 bases, and 4 bases stayed unmatched.